This note documents a single T cell receptor (beta chain) sequence. A much larger clone differs from this one at a single base, so this may be a read error. A read error is likely, as this CDR3 ends without the conserved phenylalanine or tryptophan. This CDR3 is built from 14 residues. Trimming removed 1 base from V and 1 base from J, with 7 bases in between. CDR1 is LGHDT and CDR2 is YNNKEL in the germline V gene (reference sequence). The sample comes from a study of T cells in Graves' hyperthyroidism and ophthalmopathy. RNA transcripts provided the source from which TCR beta CDR3 regions were amplified. First-round RT-PCR with HTBI primers amplified the TCR CDR3 region. TCRdb re-called the multiplex PCR reads through MiXCR, storing one row per CDR3 protein. The table has 490,000 or so distinct CDR3 sequences, about 15% seen once.

The sample was blood. This rearrangement joins TRBV3-1 to TRBJ2-5, with no clear D. The clonotype was recovered from a woman between 25 and 40 years old with Graves' ophthalmopathy. CDR3 loop: CASSQVGRQETQYL. CDR3 coding DNA: TGTGCCAGCAGCCAAGTCGGCCGCCAAGAGACCCAGTACCTC.